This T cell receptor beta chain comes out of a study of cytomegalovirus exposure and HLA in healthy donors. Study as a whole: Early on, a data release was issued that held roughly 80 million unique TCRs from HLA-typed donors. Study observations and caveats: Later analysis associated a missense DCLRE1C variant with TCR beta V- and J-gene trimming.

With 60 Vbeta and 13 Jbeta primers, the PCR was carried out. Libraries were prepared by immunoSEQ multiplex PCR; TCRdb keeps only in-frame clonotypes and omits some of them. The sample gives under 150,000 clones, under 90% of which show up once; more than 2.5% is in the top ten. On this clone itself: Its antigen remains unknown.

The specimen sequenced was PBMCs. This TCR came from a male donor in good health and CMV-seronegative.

CDR3: CASSYGSGSRADTQYF. The CDR3 DNA is TGTGCCAGCAGTTACGGAAGCGGGAGTAGGGCAGATACGCAGTATTTT. The chain combines TRBV6-5 with TRBJ2-3; 8 positions agree with TRBD2. The CDR3 runs to 16 residues. Germline CDR1 MNHEY, CDR2 SVGAGI. V gave up 2 bases and J gave up 4 bases; unmatched junction bases: 8.